This entry concerns a single TCR beta chain. Its antigen is not known. The source of the sample is a study of cytomegalovirus exposure and HLA in healthy donors. Unrecorded immune exposures were likely, despite nominal health at sampling. J gave up 1 base and V 4 bases, and 15 bases lay outside the gene matches. Germline V gives CDR1 SGHDN, CDR2 FVKESK. There are 18 residues in the CDR3. General observations from the study: Later analysis associated a missense DCLRE1C variant with TCR beta V- and J-gene trimming. When the data were analyzed later, several of the most significant clusters appeared to be linked to common viral pathogens.

Primers for the PCR totalled 60 Vbeta and 13 Jbeta. Produced via immunoSEQ multiplex PCR; TCRdb's table is partial and in-frame only. The sample consists of 100,000 to 150,000 clones, roughly 80% of them appearing once. This chain uses TRBV14 with TRBJ1-1; the match to TRBD1 covers 7 bases. The sequenced sample was PBMCs. The TCR was taken from a young man in good health and CMV-seropositive. The CDR3 coding sequence is TGTGCCAGCAGCCCCCGCGAACCTAGGGGGCGCAGGAACACTGAAGCTTTCTTT. Its protein is CASSPREPRGRRNTEAFF.